This T cell receptor beta chain was observed in a study of tumor-infiltrating lymphocytes in primary liver carcinoma. The V gene's germline CDR1 is MNHEY and CDR2 SVGEGT. The CDR3 has 18 residues. In regard to this clonotype: One end of the junction does not line up with germline, which may come from a read error.

Scientists recovered RNA and DNA together from approximately 20-30 mg of unsorted bulk tissue. With a constant-region primer, TCR beta cDNA was made from about 0.55 ug of total RNA. Generation of the TCR beta libraries relied on three nested multiplex PCR rounds using slightly modified ARM-PCR. The study ran its first two PCR rounds for roughly 9 cycles each, using TRBV1-TRBV30 forward primers and a C-beta reverse primer. TCRdb re-called the multiplex PCR reads with MiXCR, one entry per CDR3 protein. The table shows 100,000 to 150,000 distinct CDR3 sequences, with roughly three fifths occurring only once.

The TCR was taken from a woman aged 60-75 years with primary liver carcinoma and hepatitis B virus infection. The chain is built from TRBV6-2 or TRBV6-3 and TRBJ2-1; 14 bases map to TRBD2. Sequencing was done on a sample of liver tumor tissue from sampling region 3. Subset given: tumor region T3, left-lateral pole. In DNA form, the CDR3 reads TGTGCCAACAGTCCCGGGACTAGCGGGAGAGGAACCTACAATGCGCAGTTCTTC. This gives the protein CANSPGTSGRGTYNAQFF.